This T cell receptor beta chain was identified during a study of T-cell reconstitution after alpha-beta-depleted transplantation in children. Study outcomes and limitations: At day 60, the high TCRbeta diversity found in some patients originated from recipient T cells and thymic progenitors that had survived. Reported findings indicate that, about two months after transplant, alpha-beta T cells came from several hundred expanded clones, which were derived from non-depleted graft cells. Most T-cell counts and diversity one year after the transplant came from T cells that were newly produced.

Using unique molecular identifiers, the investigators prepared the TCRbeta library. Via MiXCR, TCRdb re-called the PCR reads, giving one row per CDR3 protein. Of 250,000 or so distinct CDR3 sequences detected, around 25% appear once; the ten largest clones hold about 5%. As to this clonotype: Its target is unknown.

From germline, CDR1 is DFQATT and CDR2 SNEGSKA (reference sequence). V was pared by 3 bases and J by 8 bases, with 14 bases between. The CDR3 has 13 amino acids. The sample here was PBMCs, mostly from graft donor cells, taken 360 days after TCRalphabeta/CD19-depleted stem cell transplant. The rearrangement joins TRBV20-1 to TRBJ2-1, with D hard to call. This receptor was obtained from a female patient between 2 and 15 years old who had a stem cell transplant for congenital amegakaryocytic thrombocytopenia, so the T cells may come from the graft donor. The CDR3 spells CSARRYLAHEQFF. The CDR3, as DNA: TGCAGTGCTAGGAGGTATTTGGCCCATGAGCAGTTCTTC.